The rows below give T cell receptor beta chains drawn from one sample of a study of monozygotic twins with inflammatory bowel disease. One entry per CDR3 protein, without DNA, is what TCRdb gives after re-calling the 5' RACE reads. The listing contains some 190,000 distinct CDR3 sequences. Sequenced sample: blood. The receptors originated from a human donor with ulcerative colitis or Crohn's disease, or a healthy co-twin of an affected twin (not recorded which). Each CDR3 is given with its conserved first and last residue.

j_gene	v_gene	CDR3aa
TRBJ1-1	TRBV6-2/TRBV6-3	CATQNRENTEAFF
TRBJ2-2	TRBV12-3/TRBV12-4	CASRPIQVPNTGELFF
TRBJ2-7	TRBV6-1	CASSRVGTGVSYEQYF
TRBJ2-2	TRBV6-2/TRBV6-3	CASPESGLAPHSANTGELFF
TRBJ2-1	TRBV7-2	CASSFSGREQFF
TRBJ1-1	TRBV7-3	CASSSTGGDEAFF
TRBJ2-1	TRBV9	CASSVGPSLGGEQFF
TRBJ2-3	TRBV7-9	CASSTETSTDTQYF
TRBJ2-5	TRBV12-3/TRBV12-4	CASSIGTGAPRGYF
TRBJ2-2	TRBV5-1	CASSPGLAAGELFF
TRBJ1-1	TRBV19	CASSTWTAEATEAFF
TRBJ1-5	TRBV12-3/TRBV12-4	CASRSQGDQPQHF